These 28 T cell receptor beta chains were sequenced from one sample in a study of control samples from healthy donors and cancer patients. The method was immunoSEQ multiplex PCR; TCRdb's version includes in-frame clones alone and lacks a portion of them. The data contain 90,000 to 150,000 clones, 70% to 90% of them singletons. Material for sequencing was blood. These receptors came from a man aged 40-50 years in good health.

The chain is built from TRBV5-6 and TRBJ1-1; D gene uncertain. The V gene's germline CDR1 is SGHDT and CDR2 YYEEEE. This CDR3 has 13 amino acids. V dropped 0 bases and J dropped 1 base, with 4 bases sitting between them. CDR3 amino acids: CASSLAENTEAFF. CDR3 in DNA: TGTGCCAGCAGCTTGGCCGAGAACACTGAAGCTTTCTTT. Complete variable domain (other parts from reference TRBV5-6 and TRBJ1-1): DAGVTQSPTHLIKTRGQQVTLRCSPKSGHDTVSWYQQALGQGPQFIFQYYEEEERQRGNFPDRFSGHQFPNYSSELNVNALLLGDSALYLCASSLAENTEAFFGQGTRLTVV.

The V gene is TRBV5-8, the J gene TRBJ2-7; 8 bases fit TRBD1. The CDR3 length is 13 residues. Germline-derived CDR1 and CDR2 are SGHTS and YDEGEE. The V segment lost 5 bases and the J segment 6 bases; nucleotides outside the gene matches: 7. CDR3 in amino acids: CASRTGTGIEQYF. The CDR3 DNA sequence: TGTGCCAGCAGAACCGGGACAGGAATCGAGCAGTACTTC. Variable domain in full (rest from reference TRBV5-8 and TRBJ2-7): EAGVTQSPTHLIKTRGQQATLRCSPISGHTSVYWYQQALGLGLQFLLWYDEGEERNRGNFPPRFSGRQFPNYSSELNVNALELEDSALYLCASRTGTGIEQYFGPGTRLTVT.

The V call is TRBV6-5, the J call TRBJ2-5; D might be TRBD2 (6 bases). The CDR3 extends over 14 amino acids. V lost 0 bases and J 4 bases, leaving 9 bases between the germline ends. Germline loops: CDR1 MNHEY, CDR2 SVGAGI. CDR3 nucleotides: TGTGCCAGCAGTTACTCGCCGGGACTAGAGACCCAGTACTTC. Protein: CASSYSPGLETQYF.

This clone was counted between two and nine times. The J gene is TRBJ1-5, the V gene TRBV3-1 (or the pseudogene TRBV3-2); TRBD1 agrees at 8 bases. Germline V lookup: CDR1 LGHDT, CDR2 YNNKEL (reference sequence). V trimming: 5 bases; J trimming: 7 bases; junction bases outside the gene matches: 7. The CDR3 spans 14 residues. This chain's CDR3 is CASSTGTGGQPQHF. The CDR3 DNA reads as TGTGCCAGCAGCACAGGGACAGGAGGACAGCCCCAGCATTTT.

The rearrangement joins TRBV2 to TRBJ1-4, with D possibly matching TRBD1 (6 bases). The CDR3 has 16 amino acids. Trimming took off 4 bases at V and 5 bases at J, with 17 bases between the two ends. CDR1 is SNHLY and CDR2 is FYNNEI in the germline V gene. As DNA, the CDR3 is TGTGCCAGCAGTGCCGACAGACAGGCGACGAATGAAAAACTGTTTTTT. This gives the protein CASSADRQATNEKLFF.

The chain is built from TRBV4-3 and TRBJ1-2; D unclear. The CDR3 loop spans 14 amino acids. Germline V CDR1 and CDR2: LGHNA, YSLEER. V lost 11 bases and J 8 bases, leaving 24 bases between the germline ends. CDR3 in DNA: TGCGCCCCCAGCCCCCGGGGTGGTGCTGCGGGCTACACCTTC. Its protein is CAPSPRGGAAGYTF.

The chain uses TRBV11-3 and TRBJ2-7; D ambiguous. The CDR3 length is 12 residues. The ends were cut back, 4 bases at V and 7 bases at J, with 11 bases in the middle. The germline V gene has CDR1 SGHNT and CDR2 YENEEA. The DNA for the CDR3 is TGTGCCAGCAGCTCTGGGGTCGGAGAGCAGTACTTC. Translating gives CASSSGVGEQYF.

V gene TRBV7-6 combines with J gene TRBJ1-1; no reliable D call. V lost 7 bases, J lost 5 bases, and 20 bases lay in between. This CDR3 region has 15 residues. Germline CDR1 is SGHVS and CDR2 is FNYEAQ. The CDR3 region has the DNA TGTGCCAGCACTATAAGTGGCTCCGGTGGGACTGAAGCTTTCTTT. This encodes CASTISGSGGTEAFF.

The chain combines TRBV15 with TRBJ1-1, with D unclear. V shed 0 bases and J shed 1 base, with 3 bases lying between them. CDR1 LNHNV and CDR2 YYDKDF come from the germline V gene (reference sequence). The CDR3 spans 13 residues. CDR3: CATSRDRNTEAFF. The CDR3, as DNA: TGTGCCACCAGCAGAGATAGGAACACTGAAGCTTTCTTT.

The table lists this clone with a few counts. This chain connects TRBV6-5 to TRBJ2-7; no clear D. Germline values: CDR1 MNHEY, CDR2 SVGAGI. Trimming took off 2 bases at V and 7 bases at J, with 18 bases between the two ends. This CDR3 region has 15 residues. CDR3 sequence (DNA): TGTGCCAGCAGTTACAGTCTAGGACCCTCATGGGAGCAGTACTTC. Its protein product is CASSYSLGPSWEQYF.

The chain joins TRBV5-1 to TRBJ2-1, with D possibly TRBD1 on 6 matching bases. Germline lookup yields CDR1 SGHRS and CDR2 YFSETQ. The CDR3 runs 12 residues. Deletions cut 4 bases from V and 9 bases from J, with 11 bases between. The CDR3 protein is CASSAPRGEQFF. The CDR3 DNA is TGCGCCAGCAGCGCCCCCAGGGGTGAGCAGTTCTTC.

This clone was recorded only once. V gene TRBV28 combines with J gene TRBJ1-6; D uncertain. V was pared by 7 bases and J by 6 bases, with 10 bases between. CDR3 length equals 13 residues. The V gene's germline CDR1 is MDHEN and CDR2 SYDVKM. CDR3 protein: CASTFNRNSPLHF. CDR3 nucleotide sequence: TGTGCCAGCACCTTTAATCGTAATTCACCCCTCCACTTT.

This clone was seen only once. The V and J genes are TRBV30 and TRBJ1-3, with a possible D match to TRBD1 (5 bases). This CDR3 spans 15 amino acids. V lost 2 bases to trimming and J lost 4 bases, with 15 bases between them. Germline CDR1 and CDR2: GTSNPN and SVGIG (reference sequence). CDR3 loop: CAWSLTGTVGNTIYF. CDR3 DNA sequence: TGTGCCTGGAGTTTAACCGGGACGGTCGGAAACACCATATATTTT. The variable domain in full, with the rest retrieved from reference TRBV30 and TRBJ1-3, is SQTIHQWPATLVQPVGSPLSLECTVEGTSNPNLYWYRQAAGRGLQLLFYSVGIGQISSEVPQNLSASRPQDRQFILSSKKLLLSDSGFYLCAWSLTGTVGNTIYFGEGSWLTVV.

CDR3 sequence: CASSPAGQLSGTEAFF. The CDR3 nucleotides are TGTGCCAGCAGCCCAGCGGGACAGCTGTCGGGGACTGAAGCTTTCTTT. The chain has TRBV7-9 and TRBJ1-1; 7 bases are shared with TRBD1. Germline CDR1 SEHNR, CDR2 FQNEAQ (reference sequence). This CDR3 region has 16 residues. V lost 5 bases and J lost 5; bases outside the gene matches: 14.

The chain employs TRBV25-1 and TRBJ2-2, with 8 bases identical to TRBD1. Germline CDR1 is MGHDK and CDR2 is SYGVNS. V lost 8 bases, J lost 7 bases, and 6 bases stayed unmatched. This CDR3 is 13 amino acids long. The CDR3, as DNA: TGTGCCAGCTCCCGACAGGGGAGCGGGGAGCTGTTTTTT. Amino acid sequence: CASSRQGSGELFF.

As concerns this clone: No conserved phenylalanine or tryptophan ends this CDR3, so it is likely a read error. Because the CDR3's place on the DNA is in doubt, the DNA is left out and the CDR3 is given as listed by TCRdb. The chain joins TRBV9 to TRBJ2-7; TRBD1, as called in the table, went unchecked against the DNA. The germline V gene has CDR1 SGDLS and CDR2 YYNGEE. The CDR3 is 11 residues long, counting both termini. The CDR3 sequence: CASSVRDRGIS.

V is TRBV6-5 and J is TRBJ1-4; 7 nucleotides align to TRBD1. CDR3 length equals 13 residues. Losses at the gene ends were 7 bases for V and 6 bases for J; bases not matched to a gene: 5. Germline V CDR1 and CDR2: MNHEY, SVGAGI. CDR3 DNA: TGTGCCAGCAAAAAAGACAGGGATGAAAAACTGTTTTTT. It translates to CASKKDRDEKLFF.

A word on this clone: Distinct nucleotide sequences in the sample also encode this CDR3. The rearrangement links TRBV7-9 to TRBJ1-2; TRBD1 matches 11 bases. Unmatched junction bases numbered 2, after V lost 5 bases and J lost 3 bases. Germline V gives CDR1 SEHNR, CDR2 FQNEAQ (reference sequence). The CDR3 runs 14 residues. The CDR3 sequence is CASSPGQGDYGYTF. CDR3 nucleotide sequence: TGTGCCAGCAGCCCGGGACAGGGGGACTATGGCTACACCTTC.

V and J are TRBV6-2 or TRBV6-3 and TRBJ1-1; TRBD1 agrees at 8 bases. CDR1 is MNHEY, CDR2 SVGEGT, per germline. The CDR3 covers 17 residues. Trimming at V came to 2 bases and at J to 1 base, leaving 9 bases not matched to a gene. CDR3 sequence (DNA): TGTGCCAGCAGTTACCCGGACAGGGTTACTGCGAACACTGAAGCTTTCTTT. Protein: CASSYPDRVTANTEAFF.

The J gene is TRBJ1-1, the V gene TRBV14; tentative D call: TRBD1 (5 bases). The CDR3 is 15 residues long. Trimming stripped 4 bases from V and 4 bases from J, with 16 bases between. Germline CDR1 and CDR2: SGHDN and FVKESK. CDR3 region: CASSPARGRATEAFF. The CDR3 bases are TGTGCCAGCAGCCCCGCCCGGGGGAGAGCCACTGAAGCTTTCTTT.

This chain links TRBV6-6 with TRBJ2-5; D is unclear. Germline lookup yields CDR1 MNHNY and CDR2 SVGAGI (reference sequence). With 8 bases removed from V and 5 bases from J, the gap between germline ends came to 12 bases. The length of the CDR3 is 12 residues. Here the CDR3 reads CASAWDLETQYF. The CDR3 nucleotides are TGTGCCAGCGCTTGGGATCTCGAGACCCAGTACTTC.

This sequence joins TRBV5-8 and TRBJ2-1; 14 bases agree with TRBD2. Germline V gives CDR1 SGHTS, CDR2 YDEGEE. V was pared by 2 bases and J by 9 bases, with 4 bases of the junction left unmatched. The CDR3 contains 15 residues. The CDR3 nucleotides are TGTGCCAGCAGCTTAGGACTAGCGGGGGGTTTTGAGCAGTTCTTC. It specifies CASSLGLAGGFEQFF.

This chain uses TRBV7-9 with TRBJ1-1, with D perhaps TRBD1 (6 bases). The germline CDR1 and CDR2 sequences are SEHNR and FQNEAQ (reference sequence). The CDR3 runs to 15 residues. V lost 5 bases and J 3 bases, leaving 16 bases between the germline ends. The CDR3 is CASSTYRAADTEAFF. The CDR3 coding sequence is TGTGCCAGCAGCACATACAGGGCCGCGGACACTGAAGCTTTCTTT. The variable domain in full, completed from reference TRBV7-9 and TRBJ1-1, reads DTGVSQNPRHKITKRGQNVTFRCDPISEHNRLYWYRQTLGQGPEFLTYFQNEAQLEKSRLLSDRFSAERPKGSFSTLEIQRTEQGDSAMYLCASSTYRAADTEAFFGQGTRLTVV.

This chain links TRBV7-2 with TRBJ1-2, with D tentatively TRBD1 (6 bases). This CDR3 has 16 residues. Germline V gene data show CDR1 as SGHTA and CDR2 as FQGNSA. Trimming removed 6 bases from V and 4 bases from J, with 21 bases in between. CDR3: CASSPSLLTGSYGYTF. The CDR3, as DNA: TGTGCCAGCAGTCCTAGCTTACTCACAGGGAGCTATGGCTACACCTTC.

V gene TRBV6-1 combines with J gene TRBJ2-7; 8 positions agree with TRBD2. V trimming: 1 base; J trimming: 2 bases; junction bases outside the gene matches: 4. Germline CDR1 and CDR2: MNHNS and SASEGT. This CDR3 region has 15 residues. CDR3 sequence reads: CASSEVSGGPYEQYF. In DNA form, the CDR3 reads TGTGCCAGCAGTGAAGTGAGCGGGGGACCCTACGAGCAGTACTTC.

This chain joins TRBV7-2 and TRBJ2-5; tentatively, D is TRBD1 (5 bases). The CDR3 has 16 amino acids. CDR1 and CDR2 (germline): SGHTA, FQGNSA. Trimming shortened V by 6 bases and J by 7 bases, and 24 bases separated the two germline ends. The chain's CDR3 is CTSSQEGSQVRGTQYF. The CDR3 DNA sequence: TGTACCAGCAGTCAAGAAGGGTCACAGGTTCGTGGGACCCAGTACTTC.

The V gene is TRBV6-5, the J gene TRBJ2-7; 7 nucleotides agree with TRBD1. There are 13 residues in the CDR3. CDR1 and CDR2 (germline): MNHEY, SVGAGI. With 10 bases clipped from V and 2 bases from J, the junction kept 8 bases outside the gene matches. The CDR3 region is CANRQGEAYEQYF. The CDR3 bases are TGTGCCAACCGACAGGGAGAGGCCTACGAGCAGTACTTC.

The V call is TRBV3-1 (or the pseudogene TRBV3-2), the J call TRBJ2-7, with a weak D call TRBD1 (5 bases). V gave up 7 bases and J gave up 4 bases, with 17 bases separating them. This CDR3 contains 14 residues. Looked up from germline, CDR1 is LGHDT and CDR2 is YNNKEL (reference sequence). CDR3 region: CASKKGQGPYEQYF. CDR3 nucleotide sequence: TGTGCCAGCAAAAAAGGGCAGGGTCCTTACGAGCAGTACTTC.